These 5 T cell receptor beta chains were all obtained from the same sample, sequenced in a study of blood T cells in healthy people across ages. Primers used in a second PCR of about 7 to 12 cycles were a sample-barcoded 5' primer and a J-beta primer mix. TCRdb recomputed calls from the 5' RACE reads with MiXCR, one row per CDR3 protein. The table records about 1,600,000 distinct CDR3 sequences, roughly 45% of them present only once. Sequencing was performed on blood. These receptor sequences come from a woman under 30 in good health.

The J gene is TRBJ1-2, the V gene TRBV19, with D unresolved. Germline V gene lookup returns CDR1 LNHDA and CDR2 SQIVND (reference sequence). This CDR3 has 13 amino acids. Trimming removed 9 bases from V and 11 bases from J, with 22 bases in between. The DNA for the CDR3 is TGTGCCAGGAGTGCTCCCCCGCAGGAGTTATACACCTTC. It specifies CARSAPPQELYTF.

The CDR3 here is CASSVESGTEAFF. The CDR3, as DNA: TGCGCCAGCAGCGTCGAGTCGGGCACTGAAGCTTTCTTT. The J gene is TRBJ1-1, the V gene TRBV5-1; D unresolved. Trimming cost V 4 bases and J 4 bases, with 11 bases left between them. Per germline, CDR1 SGHRS and CDR2 YFSETQ. The CDR3 has 13 amino acids.

This clonotype occurred a few times. J is TRBJ1-1 and V is TRBV19; D is ambiguous. The germline gives CDR1 LNHDA, CDR2 SQIVND (reference sequence). V was trimmed by 3 bases and J by 7 bases, leaving 15 bases between them. The CDR3 contains 14 residues. CDR3 amino acids: CASSMAQSTLEAFF. As DNA, the CDR3 is TGTGCCAGTAGTATGGCACAGTCCACACTTGAAGCTTTCTTT.

This chain connects TRBV5-1 to TRBJ2-7, with D hard to call. The germline CDR1 and CDR2 sequences are SGHRS and YFSETQ. This CDR3 is built from 15 residues. Trimming pared 2 bases from V and 0 bases from J, leaving 12 bases between. CDR3 protein: CASSFGESSSYEQYF. Written as DNA, the CDR3 is TGCGCCAGCAGCTTCGGCGAATCCTCCTCCTACGAGCAGTACTTC.

The sample holds a few counts of this clonotype. The chain combines TRBV6-1 with TRBJ2-7; 12 bases agree with TRBD1. The germline V gene has CDR1 MNHNS and CDR2 SASEGT. This CDR3 contains 17 residues. Trimming removed 4 bases from V and 4 bases from J; junction bases left unmatched: 11. The CDR3 is CASSVGTGGSGGYEQYF. CDR3 DNA: TGTGCCAGCAGTGTTGGGACAGGGGGCAGCGGGGGATACGAGCAGTACTTC.